The next 7 T cell receptor beta chains were all read from a single sample in a study of beta chain features in type 1 diabetes. The entirety of the isolated RNA underwent reverse transcription, so expressed TCRB transcripts were sequenced. The assay was immunoSEQ multiplex PCR, and TCRdb's table has in-frame clones only and misses some. Here the sample spans about 930,000 clones, roughly a sixth being singletons. Sequencing was carried out using naive CD4+ T cells from blood. These TCRs come from a woman aged 18-29 years in good health.

This clone appeared a few times. This chain links TRBV20-1 with TRBJ2-1; D gene unclear. V lost 5 bases and J lost 3, with 5 bases in between. Per germline, CDR1 DFQATT and CDR2 SNEGSKA (reference sequence). CDR3 length: 11 amino acids. The CDR3 sequence is CSAGNYNEQFF. The DNA for the CDR3 is TGCAGTGCTGGAAACTACAATGAGCAGTTCTTC.

This clone was seen a handful of times. The V call is TRBV5-1, the J call TRBJ2-5, with a tentative D call TRBD1 (5 bases). This CDR3 is 15 amino acids long. CDR1 is SGHRS, CDR2 YFSETQ, per germline. V lost 0 bases to trimming and J lost 0 bases, with 9 bases between them. This CDR3 is CASSLAGYYQETQYF. The CDR3 nucleotides read TGCGCCAGCAGCTTGGCAGGGTACTACCAAGAGACCCAGTACTTC.

V gene TRBV7-3 combines with J gene TRBJ2-1; 8 nucleotides line up with TRBD2. The V gene's germline CDR1 is SGHTA and CDR2 FQGTGA. The CDR3 sequence is 15 residues long. Germline trimming cut 5 bases from V and 8 bases from J; bases unmatched to any gene: 11. CDR3 sequence reads: CASSQTGTRLHEQFF. The DNA for the CDR3 is TGTGCCAGCAGCCAAACCGGGACTAGACTTCATGAGCAGTTCTTC.

V usage is TRBV7-9 and J usage is TRBJ2-1; 9 bases fit TRBD2. There are 15 residues in the CDR3. Germline V gene sequence: CDR1 SEHNR, CDR2 FQNEAQ (reference sequence). V lost 3 bases to trimming and J lost 8 bases; unmatched junction nucleotides: 8. CDR3 sequence (DNA): TGTGCCAGCAGCTTGGGATCTAGCGGGAACGATGAGCAGTTCTTC. Amino acid sequence: CASSLGSSGNDEQFF. The variable domain in full, completed from reference TRBV7-9 and TRBJ2-1, reads DTGVSQNPRHKITKRGQNVTFRCDPISEHNRLYWYRQTLGQGPEFLTYFQNEAQLEKSRLLSDRFSAERPKGSFSTLEIQRTEQGDSAMYLCASSLGSSGNDEQFFGPGTRLTVL.

The chain uses TRBV7-2 and TRBJ2-3; D gene unclear. V lost 1 base, J lost 2 bases, and 13 bases lay in between. This CDR3 has 16 residues. Germline V gives CDR1 SGHTA, CDR2 FQGNSA. The CDR3 region has the DNA TGTGCCAGCAGCTTAGTCCACCAGCGATTCACAGATACGCAGTATTTT. Translating it yields CASSLVHQRFTDTQYF.

J is TRBJ1-1 and V is TRBV11-1; D is perhaps TRBD1 (6 bases). Trimming took 5 bases from V and 2 from J, leaving 12 bases between them. The CDR3 covers 14 residues. CDR1 is SGHAT and CDR2 is FQDESV in the germline V gene (reference sequence). CDR3 bases: TGTGCCAGCAGCCGAAGGGGGGCAAACACTGAAGCTTTCTTT. As protein: CASSRRGANTEAFF.

This clone was observed a few times. The V and J genes are TRBV7-9 and TRBJ2-3, with TRBD2 matching over 7 bases. The germline gives CDR1 SEHNR, CDR2 FQNEAQ (reference sequence). The CDR3 is made up of 14 amino acids. The J segment lost 9 bases and the V segment lost 5 bases, leaving 11 bases of the junction unmatched. CDR3 in DNA: TGTGCCAGCAGCCCTGGTGCGGGAGCGCCCACGCAGTATTTT. Its translation is CASSPGAGAPTQYF.